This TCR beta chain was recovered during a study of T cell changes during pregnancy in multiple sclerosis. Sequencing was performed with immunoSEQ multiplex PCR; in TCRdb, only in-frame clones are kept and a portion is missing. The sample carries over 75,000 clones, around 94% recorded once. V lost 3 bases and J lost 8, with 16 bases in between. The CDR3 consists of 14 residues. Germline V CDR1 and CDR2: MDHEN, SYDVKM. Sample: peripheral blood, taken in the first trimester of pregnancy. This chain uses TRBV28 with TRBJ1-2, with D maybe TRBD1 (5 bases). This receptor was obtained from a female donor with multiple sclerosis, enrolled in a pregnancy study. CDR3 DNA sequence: TGTGCCAGCAGTTTGCCAGGGTTCCCATCCGGCTACACCTTC. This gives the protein CASSLPGFPSGYTF.